Listed below are T cell receptor beta chains from one sample, sequenced in a study of blood T cell repertoires in COVID-19. TCRdb's table, derived via immunoSEQ multiplex PCR, lists solely in-frame clones and lacks some. The sample has 430,000 or so clones, around nine tenths seen once. The material sequenced was PBMCs or T cells enriched from blood (not recorded which). These receptors were collected from a woman younger than 30 who had been exposed to COVID-19. The CDR3 runs from the conserved cysteine through the conserved F or W. The D gene is left open where the match is weak. Only part of the rows carry a size: once, few, many, or a class if the clone is expanded.

J | V | size | D | CDR3 | DNA
TRBJ2-1 | TRBV7-8 | NA | NA | CASSLKRASYNEQFF | TGTGCCAGCAGCTTAAAGCGGGCTTCCTACAATGAGCAGTTCTTC
TRBJ2-7 | TRBV3-1/TRBV3-2 | NA | TRBD1 | CASSLKRTGSYEQYF | TGTGCCAGCAGCCTCAAGAGGACAGGATCCTACGAGCAGTACTTC
TRBJ1-6 | TRBV27 | NA | NA | CASSLGGFNSPLHF | TGTGCCAGCAGTTTGGGGGGGTTTAATTCACCCCTCCACTTT
TRBJ1-2 | TRBV7-6 | few | NA | CASSGIGGAQDGYTF | TGTGCCAGCAGCGGAATAGGGGGGGCGCAGGATGGCTACACCTTC
TRBJ2-5 | TRBV11-2 | NA | TRBD2 | CASSLKGLAGGRETQYF | TGTGCCAGCAGCTTAAAGGGACTAGCGGGGGGGCGTGAGACCCAGTACTTC
TRBJ1-4 | TRBV12-5 | NA | TRBD1 | CASGTTTGATNEKLFF | TGTGCTAGTGGTACCACAACAGGGGCAACTAATGAAAAACTGTTTTTT
TRBJ2-1 | TRBV3-1/TRBV3-2 | NA | TRBD2 | CASSDCLRDYAYNEQFF | TGTGCCAGCAGCGATTGCCTCCGGGACTACGCCTACAATGAGCAGTTCTTC
TRBJ2-7 | TRBV30 | NA | TRBD2 | CAWSVVGGVGYEQYF | TGTGCCTGGAGTGTAGTTGGGGGGGTTGGATACGAGCAGTACTTC
TRBJ1-6 | TRBV14 | NA | TRBD1 | CASSHSFRDRANSPLHF | TGTGCCAGCAGCCACAGTTTCCGGGACAGAGCAAATTCACCCCTCCACTTT
TRBJ2-1 | TRBV19 | NA | TRBD2 | CASSMTASGYNEQFF | TGTGCCAGTAGTATGACGGCTAGCGGGTACAATGAGCAGTTCTTC
TRBJ2-7 | TRBV2 | NA | NA | CASTTPMTDKINYEQYF | TGTGCCAGCACCACACCAATGACAGACAAGATTAACTACGAGCAGTACTTC
TRBJ2-5 | TRBV10-3 | NA | TRBD2 | CAIMAASGKETQYF | TGTGCCATCATGGCGGCTAGCGGGAAAGAGACCCAGTACTTC
TRBJ2-3 | TRBV4-2 | NA | NA | CASSQTTGRTDTQYF | TGTGCCAGCAGCCAAACCACAGGGAGAACAGATACGCAGTATTTT
TRBJ2-7 | TRBV6-1 | NA | TRBD1 | CASSEGQGVIYEQYF | TGTGCCAGCAGTGAAGGGCAGGGGGTAATCTACGAGCAGTACTTC
TRBJ2-2 | TRBV6-4 | few | TRBD1 | CASSPGTGPGELFF | TGTGCCAGCAGTCCCGGGACAGGGCCCGGGGAGCTGTTTTTT
TRBJ1-2 | TRBV29-1 | NA | NA | CSVAAGANYGYTF | TGCAGCGTTGCGGCAGGGGCTAACTATGGCTACACCTTC
TRBJ2-3 | TRBV5-5 | NA | NA | CASSLVGDDTDTQYF | TGTGCCAGCAGCTTGGTTGGAGACGACACAGATACGCAGTATTTT
TRBJ1-2 | TRBV7-2 | NA | TRBD1 | CASSLTGGNYGYTF | TGTGCCAGCAGCTTAACAGGGGGTAACTATGGCTACACCTTC
TRBJ2-1 | TRBV6-4 | NA | NA | CARQPPLGQGRNEQFF | TGTGCCAGACAGCCACCCTTGGGCCAGGGGCGGAATGAGCAGTTCTTC
TRBJ1-6 | TRBV5-1 | NA | NA | CASSLVSEGSYNSPLHF | TGCGCCAGCAGCTTGGTTAGCGAAGGCTCCTATAATTCACCCCTCCACTTT
TRBJ1-5 | TRBV15 | NA | NA | CATSQTRALYSNQPQHF | TGTGCCACCAGCCAGACGCGGGCACTATATAGCAATCAGCCCCAGCATTTT
TRBJ2-5 | TRBV7-9 | NA | TRBD1 | CASSYEQGWETQYF | TGTGCCAGCAGTTATGAACAGGGGTGGGAGACCCAGTACTTC
TRBJ2-1 | TRBV27 | NA | TRBD2 | CASSATSGRTEQFF | TGTGCCAGCAGTGCGACTAGCGGGAGAACTGAGCAGTTCTTC
TRBJ1-3 | TRBV3-1/TRBV3-2 | NA | NA | CASSQDLSSSGNTIYF | TGTGCCAGCAGCCAAGATTTAAGCTCCTCTGGAAACACCATATATTTT
TRBJ2-7 | TRBV6-5 | NA | TRBD1 | CASSYSKDRGTHEQYF | TGTGCCAGCAGTTACTCGAAGGACAGGGGTACCCACGAGCAGTACTTC
TRBJ1-1 | TRBV20-1 | NA | TRBD1 | CSAAGGKAFF | TGCAGTGCAGCAGGGGGGAAAGCTTTCTTT
TRBJ2-7 | TRBV6-2/TRBV6-3 | NA | NA | CASSYSRSSVYEQYF | TGTGCCAGCAGTTACTCGAGATCGTCCGTCTACGAGCAGTACTTC
TRBJ2-3 | TRBV18 | NA | TRBD2 | CASSGRLAGGTDTQYF | TGTGCCAGCTCAGGGCGACTAGCGGGGGGCACAGATACGCAGTATTTT
TRBJ2-7 | TRBV6-5 | NA | NA | CASSTTGLSKQYF | TGTGCCAGCAGTACAACAGGCCTCTCCAAGCAGTACTTC
TRBJ1-4 | TRBV10-3 | few | NA | CAISEVMNRADEKLFF | TGTGCCATCAGTGAAGTAATGAACAGGGCAGATGAAAAACTGTTTTTT
TRBJ1-5 | TRBV5-1 | NA | NA | CASSSGADQPQHF | TGCGCCAGCAGCAGCGGAGCGGATCAGCCCCAGCATTTT
TRBJ2-2 | TRBV9 | NA | NA | CASSGGPLETGELFF | TGTGCCAGCAGCGGCGGGCCCCTTGAAACCGGGGAGCTGTTTTTT
TRBJ1-5 | TRBV19 | once | TRBD1 | CASSNDRVHQPQHF | TGTGCCAGTAGTAATGACAGGGTACATCAGCCCCAGCATTTT
TRBJ2-7 | TRBV29-1 | NA | TRBD1 | CSVLGQGHEQYF | TGCAGCGTTTTGGGACAGGGGCACGAGCAGTACTTC
TRBJ2-1 | TRBV19 | NA | NA | CASSIVAGNEQFF | TGTGCCAGTAGTATAGTGGCGGGCAATGAGCAGTTCTTC
TRBJ2-1 | TRBV4-1 | once | NA | CASSQEQVPYNEQFF | TGCGCCAGCAGCCAAGAACAGGTCCCCTACAATGAGCAGTTCTTC
TRBJ1-2 | TRBV19 | NA | NA | CASSIRGASANYGYTF | TGTGCCAGTAGTATTAGGGGTGCCAGCGCTAACTATGGCTACACCTTC